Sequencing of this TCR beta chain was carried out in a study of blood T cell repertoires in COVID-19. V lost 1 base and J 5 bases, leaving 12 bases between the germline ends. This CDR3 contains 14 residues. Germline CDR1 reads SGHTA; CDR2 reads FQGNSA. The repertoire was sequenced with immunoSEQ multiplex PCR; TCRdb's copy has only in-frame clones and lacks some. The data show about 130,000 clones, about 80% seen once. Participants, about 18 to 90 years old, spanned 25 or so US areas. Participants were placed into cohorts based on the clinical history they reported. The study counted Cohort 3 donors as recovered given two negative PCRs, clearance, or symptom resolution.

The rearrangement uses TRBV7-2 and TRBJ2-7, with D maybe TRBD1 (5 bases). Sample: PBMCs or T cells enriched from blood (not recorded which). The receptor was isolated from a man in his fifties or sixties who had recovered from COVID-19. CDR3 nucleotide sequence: TGTGCCAGCAGCTTAGATGCAGGGCTGGACGAGCAGTACTTC. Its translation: CASSLDAGLDEQYF.